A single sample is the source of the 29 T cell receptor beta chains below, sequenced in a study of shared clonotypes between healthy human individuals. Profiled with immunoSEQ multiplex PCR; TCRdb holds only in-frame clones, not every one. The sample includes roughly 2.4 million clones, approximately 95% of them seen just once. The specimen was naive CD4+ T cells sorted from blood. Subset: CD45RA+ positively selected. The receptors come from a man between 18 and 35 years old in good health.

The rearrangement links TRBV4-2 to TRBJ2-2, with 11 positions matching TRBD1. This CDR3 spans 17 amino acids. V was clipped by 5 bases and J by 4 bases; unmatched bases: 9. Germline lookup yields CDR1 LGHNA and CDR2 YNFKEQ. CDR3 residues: CASSTRTGTGGTGELFF. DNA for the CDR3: TGTGCCAGCAGCACAAGAACCGGGACAGGGGGCACCGGGGAGCTGTTTTTT.

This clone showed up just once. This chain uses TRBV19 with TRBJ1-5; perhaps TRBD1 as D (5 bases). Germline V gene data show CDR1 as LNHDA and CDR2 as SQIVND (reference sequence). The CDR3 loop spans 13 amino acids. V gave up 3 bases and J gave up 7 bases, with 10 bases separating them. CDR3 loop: CASSMGGEQPQHF. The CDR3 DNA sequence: TGTGCCAGTAGTATGGGGGGGGAACAGCCCCAGCATTTT.

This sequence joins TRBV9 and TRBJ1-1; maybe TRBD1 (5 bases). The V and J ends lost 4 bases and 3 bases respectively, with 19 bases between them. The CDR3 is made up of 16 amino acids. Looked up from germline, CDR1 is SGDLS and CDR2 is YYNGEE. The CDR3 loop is CASSFTGGGRHTEAFF. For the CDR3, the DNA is TGTGCCAGCAGCTTCACGGGGGGAGGGAGGCACACTGAAGCTTTCTTT.

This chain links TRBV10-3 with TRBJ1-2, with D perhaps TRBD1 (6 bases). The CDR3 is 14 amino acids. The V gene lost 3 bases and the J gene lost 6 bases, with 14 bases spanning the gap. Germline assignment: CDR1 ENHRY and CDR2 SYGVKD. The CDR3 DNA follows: TGTGCCATCAGTGATATGGGGGGGCAGGATGGCTACACCTTC. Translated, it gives CAISDMGGQDGYTF.

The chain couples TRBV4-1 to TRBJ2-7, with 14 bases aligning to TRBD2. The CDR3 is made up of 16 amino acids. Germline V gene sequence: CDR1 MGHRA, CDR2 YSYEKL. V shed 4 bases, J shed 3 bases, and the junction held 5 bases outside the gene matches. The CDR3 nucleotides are TGCGCCAGCAGCCGAGGACTAGCGGGGGGCAACTACGAGCAGTACTTC. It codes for CASSRGLAGGNYEQYF.

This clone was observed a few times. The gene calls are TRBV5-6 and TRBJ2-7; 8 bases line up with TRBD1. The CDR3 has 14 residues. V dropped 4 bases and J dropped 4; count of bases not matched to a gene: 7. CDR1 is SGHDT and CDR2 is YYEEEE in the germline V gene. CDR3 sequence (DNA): TGTGCCAGCAGCCGGGGACAGGACCCTTACGAGCAGTACTTC. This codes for CASSRGQDPYEQYF.

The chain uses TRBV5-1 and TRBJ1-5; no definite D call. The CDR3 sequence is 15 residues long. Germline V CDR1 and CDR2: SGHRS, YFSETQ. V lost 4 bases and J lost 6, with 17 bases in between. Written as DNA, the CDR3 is TGCGCCAGCAGCCTCGACTCCCGGGCGAGTCAGCCCCAGCATTTT. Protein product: CASSLDSRASQPQHF.

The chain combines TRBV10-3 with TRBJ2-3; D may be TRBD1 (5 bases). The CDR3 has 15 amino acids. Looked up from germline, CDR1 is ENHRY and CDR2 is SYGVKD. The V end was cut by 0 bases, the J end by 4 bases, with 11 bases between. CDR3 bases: TGTGCCATCAGTGAGTCGGCCCTAGGGGCAGATACGCAGTATTTT. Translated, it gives CAISESALGADTQYF.

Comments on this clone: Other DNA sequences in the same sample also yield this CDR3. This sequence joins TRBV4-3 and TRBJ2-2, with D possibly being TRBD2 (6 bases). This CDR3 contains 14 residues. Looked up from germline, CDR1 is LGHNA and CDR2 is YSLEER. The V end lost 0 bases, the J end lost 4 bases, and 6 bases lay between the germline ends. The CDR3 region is CASSQDGGTGELFF. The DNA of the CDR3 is TGCGCCAGCAGCCAAGACGGGGGCACCGGGGAGCTGTTTTTT.

CDR3 protein: CSDGTGNQPQHF. In DNA, the CDR3 is TGCAGCGACGGGACAGGCAATCAGCCCCAGCATTTT. This chain links TRBV29-1 with TRBJ1-5, with TRBD1 identical over 7 bases. In germline, CDR1 is SQVTM, CDR2 ANQGSEA. J gave up 2 bases and V 7 bases, and 2 bases lay outside the gene matches. CDR3 size: 12 residues.

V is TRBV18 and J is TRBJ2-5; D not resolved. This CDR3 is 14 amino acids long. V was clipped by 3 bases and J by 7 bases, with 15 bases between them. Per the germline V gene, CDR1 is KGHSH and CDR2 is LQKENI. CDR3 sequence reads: CASSPTGFAGTQYF. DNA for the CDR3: TGTGCCAGCTCACCCACGGGCTTTGCCGGGACCCAGTACTTC.

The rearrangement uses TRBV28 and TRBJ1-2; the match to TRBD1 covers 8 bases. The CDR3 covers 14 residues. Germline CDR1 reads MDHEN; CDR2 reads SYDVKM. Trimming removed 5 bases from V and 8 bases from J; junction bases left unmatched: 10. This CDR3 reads CASSIAGQVIGYTF. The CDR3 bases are TGTGCCAGCAGTATAGCGGGACAGGTTATAGGCTACACCTTC.

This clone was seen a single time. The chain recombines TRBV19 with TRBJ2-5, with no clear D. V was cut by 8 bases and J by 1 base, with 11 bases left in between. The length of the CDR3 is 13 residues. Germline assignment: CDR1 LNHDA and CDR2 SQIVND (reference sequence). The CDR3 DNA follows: TGTGCCAGTGGTCTCCCGGTCCAAGAGACCCAGTACTTC. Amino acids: CASGLPVQETQYF. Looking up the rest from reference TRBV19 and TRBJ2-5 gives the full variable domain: DGGITQSPKYLFRKEGQNVTLSCEQNLNHDAMYWYRQDPGQGLRLIYYSQIVNDFQKGDIAEGYSVSREKKESFPLTVTSAQKNPTAFYLCASGLPVQETQYFGPGTRLLVL.

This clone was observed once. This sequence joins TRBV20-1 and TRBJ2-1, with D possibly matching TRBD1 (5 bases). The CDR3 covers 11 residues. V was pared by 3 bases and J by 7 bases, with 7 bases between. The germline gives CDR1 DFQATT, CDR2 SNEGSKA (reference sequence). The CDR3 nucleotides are TGCAGTGCTAGGCAGGGTAATGAGCAGTTCTTC. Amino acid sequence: CSARQGNEQFF.

CDR3 region: CASSKSTGGDSPLHF. The CDR3 DNA follows: TGTGCCAGCAGCAAATCGACAGGGGGGGATTCACCCCTCCACTTT. The chain couples TRBV6-6 to TRBJ1-6, with TRBD1 matching over 9 bases. The CDR3 has 15 residues. The germline gives CDR1 MNHNY, CDR2 SVGAGI (reference sequence). J was trimmed by 8 bases and V by 6 bases; bases with no gene match: 8.

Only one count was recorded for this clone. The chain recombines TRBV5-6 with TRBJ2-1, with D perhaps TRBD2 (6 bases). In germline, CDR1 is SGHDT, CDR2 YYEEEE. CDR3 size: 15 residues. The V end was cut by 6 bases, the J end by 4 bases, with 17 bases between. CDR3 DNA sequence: TGTGCCAGCAACTTATCGGGGGAACAGTACAATGAGCAGTTCTTC. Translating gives CASNLSGEQYNEQFF.

The CDR3: CATFRDRDSPLHF. The CDR3 DNA reads as TGTGCCACGTTCCGGGACAGAGATTCACCCCTCCACTTT. The gene calls are TRBV10-3 and TRBJ1-6, with 7 positions matching TRBD1. This CDR3 contains 13 residues. V shed 10 bases, J shed 8 bases, and the junction held 8 bases outside the gene matches. Germline assignment: CDR1 ENHRY and CDR2 SYGVKD.

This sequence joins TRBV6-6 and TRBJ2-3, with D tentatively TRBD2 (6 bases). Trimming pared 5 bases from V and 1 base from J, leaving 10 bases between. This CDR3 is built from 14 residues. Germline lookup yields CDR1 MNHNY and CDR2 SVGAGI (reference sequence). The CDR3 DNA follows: TGTGCCAGCAGTGACGGAGGGGGCACAGATACGCAGTATTTT. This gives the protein CASSDGGGTDTQYF.

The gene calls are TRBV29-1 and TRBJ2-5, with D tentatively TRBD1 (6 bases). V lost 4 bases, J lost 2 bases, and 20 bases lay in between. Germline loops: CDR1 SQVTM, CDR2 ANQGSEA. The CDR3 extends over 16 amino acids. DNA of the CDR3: TGCAGCGTTGTACTAAGGACAGCTATTCATCAAGAGACCCAGTACTTC. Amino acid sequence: CSVVLRTAIHQETQYF.

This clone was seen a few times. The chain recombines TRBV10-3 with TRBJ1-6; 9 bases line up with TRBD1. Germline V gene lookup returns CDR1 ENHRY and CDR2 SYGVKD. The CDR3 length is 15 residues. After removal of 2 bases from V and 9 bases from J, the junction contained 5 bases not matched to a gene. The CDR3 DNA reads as TGTGCCATCAGTGAGGACAGGGGGTATGGTTCACCCCTCCACTTT. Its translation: CAISEDRGYGSPLHF.

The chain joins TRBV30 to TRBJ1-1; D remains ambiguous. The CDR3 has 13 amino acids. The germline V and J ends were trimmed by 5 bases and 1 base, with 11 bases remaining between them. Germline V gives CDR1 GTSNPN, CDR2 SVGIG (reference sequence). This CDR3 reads CAWVGLPNTEAFF. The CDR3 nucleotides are TGTGCCTGGGTTGGGCTCCCGAACACTGAAGCTTTCTTT.

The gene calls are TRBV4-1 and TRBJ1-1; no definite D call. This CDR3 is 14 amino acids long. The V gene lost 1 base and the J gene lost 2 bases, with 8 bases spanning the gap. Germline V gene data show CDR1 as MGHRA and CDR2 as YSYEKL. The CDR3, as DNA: TGCGCCAGCAGCCAAGCCGGCGTAAACACTGAAGCTTTCTTT. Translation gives CASSQAGVNTEAFF.

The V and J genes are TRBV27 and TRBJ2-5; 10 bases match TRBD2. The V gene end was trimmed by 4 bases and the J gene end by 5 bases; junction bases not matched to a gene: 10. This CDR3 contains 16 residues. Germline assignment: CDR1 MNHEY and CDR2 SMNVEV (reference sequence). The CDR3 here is CASSSLSGGEMETQYF. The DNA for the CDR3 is TGTGCCAGCAGTTCCTTAAGCGGGGGGGAGATGGAGACCCAGTACTTC.

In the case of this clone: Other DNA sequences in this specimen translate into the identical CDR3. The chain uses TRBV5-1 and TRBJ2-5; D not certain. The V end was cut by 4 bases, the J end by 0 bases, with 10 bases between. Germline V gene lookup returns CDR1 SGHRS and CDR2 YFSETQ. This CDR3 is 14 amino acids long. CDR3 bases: TGCGCCAGCAGCCTCGGACGGTACCAAGAGACCCAGTACTTC. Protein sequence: CASSLGRYQETQYF.

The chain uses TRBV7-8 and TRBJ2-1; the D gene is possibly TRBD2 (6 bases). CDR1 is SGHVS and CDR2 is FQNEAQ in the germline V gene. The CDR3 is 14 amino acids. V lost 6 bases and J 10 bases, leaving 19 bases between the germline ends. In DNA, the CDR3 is TGTGCCAGCAGTCGAGCGGGTGGAATGGGAGAGCAGTTCTTC. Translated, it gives CASSRAGGMGEQFF.

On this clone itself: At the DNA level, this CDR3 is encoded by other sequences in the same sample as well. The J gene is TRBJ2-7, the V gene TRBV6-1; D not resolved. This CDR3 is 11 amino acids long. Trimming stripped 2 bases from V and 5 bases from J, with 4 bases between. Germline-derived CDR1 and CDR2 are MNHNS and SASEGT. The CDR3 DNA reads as TGTGCCAGCAGTGAACCGGACGAGCAGTACTTC. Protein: CASSEPDEQYF.

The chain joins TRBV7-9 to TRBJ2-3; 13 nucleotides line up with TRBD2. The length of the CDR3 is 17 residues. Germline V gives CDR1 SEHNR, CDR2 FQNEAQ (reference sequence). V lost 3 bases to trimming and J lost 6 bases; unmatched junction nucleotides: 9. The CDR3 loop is CASSLGRGLAGLDTQYF. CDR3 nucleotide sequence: TGTGCCAGCAGCTTGGGGCGGGGACTAGCGGGGCTTGATACGCAGTATTTT. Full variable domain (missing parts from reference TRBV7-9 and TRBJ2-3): DTGVSQNPRHKITKRGQNVTFRCDPISEHNRLYWYRQTLGQGPEFLTYFQNEAQLEKSRLLSDRFSAERPKGSFSTLEIQRTEQGDSAMYLCASSLGRGLAGLDTQYFGPGTRLTVL.

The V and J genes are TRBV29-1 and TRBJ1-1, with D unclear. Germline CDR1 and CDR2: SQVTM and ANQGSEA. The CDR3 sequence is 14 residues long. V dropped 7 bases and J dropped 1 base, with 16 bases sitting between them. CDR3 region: CSASRVGRNTEAFF. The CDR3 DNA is TGCAGCGCCTCCCGGGTAGGGAGGAACACTGAAGCTTTCTTT.

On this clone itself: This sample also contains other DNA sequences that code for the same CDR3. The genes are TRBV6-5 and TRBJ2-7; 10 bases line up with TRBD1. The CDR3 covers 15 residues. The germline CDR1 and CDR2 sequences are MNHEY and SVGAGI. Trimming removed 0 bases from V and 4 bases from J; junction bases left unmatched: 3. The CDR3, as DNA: TGTGCCAGCAGTTACTCCGGACAGGGGGTTTACGAGCAGTACTTC. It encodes CASSYSGQGVYEQYF.